The 31 T cell receptor beta chains below come from one sample, sequenced in a study of identical twins. Each CDR3 protein gets one entry after TCRdb re-called the 5' RACE reads with MiXCR. The table has around 1.7 million distinct CDR3 sequences, about 32% seen once. The sequenced material came from cord blood. These TCRs come from a newborn girl in good health.

This clonotype showed up just a few times. V gene TRBV4-1 combines with J gene TRBJ1-1; TRBD1 matches 8 bases. The V gene's germline CDR1 is MGHRA and CDR2 YSYEKL. V dropped 2 bases and J dropped 0; count of bases not matched to a gene: 2. This CDR3 is 15 amino acids long. CDR3 amino acids: CASSQQGAMNTEAFF. For the CDR3, the DNA is TGCGCCAGCAGCCAACAGGGGGCCATGAACACTGAAGCTTTCTTT.

This clonotype came up a few times. The rearrangement uses TRBV21-1 and TRBJ2-5. TRBV21-1 is described as a pseudogene. The length of the CDR3 is 12 residues. CDR3 residues: CASSNGLETQYF. The CDR3 nucleotides read TGTGCCAGCAGCAATGGCCTCGAGACCCAGTACTTC.

The chain combines TRBV24-1 with TRBJ2-1, with a possible D match to TRBD2 (5 bases). In germline, CDR1 is KGHDR, CDR2 SFDVKD. The CDR3 spans 15 residues. V was trimmed by 5 bases and J by 0 bases, leaving 10 bases between them. The CDR3: CATSVATNSYNEQFF. The CDR3 DNA follows: TGTGCCACCAGTGTCGCGACTAACTCCTACAATGAGCAGTTCTTC.

This sequence joins TRBV5-5 and TRBJ2-1; 7 nucleotides line up with TRBD2. The J call may be mistaken, given a closer DNA end match to TRBJ2-7. The germline gives CDR1 SGHKS, CDR2 YYEKEE (reference sequence). The CDR3 covers 15 residues. For the CDR3, the DNA is TGTGCCAGCAGCTTAGCAGCGGGAAACTACAATGAGCAGTACTTC. Its translation: CASSLAAGNYNEQYF.

This clonotype has a count of ten or more. The rearrangement uses TRBV11-2 and TRBJ2-5, with no clear D. Germline V CDR1 and CDR2: SGHAT, FQNNGV. CDR3 length equals 14 residues. Trimming pared 1 base from V and 5 bases from J, leaving 11 bases between. The CDR3: CASSLVPTFETQYF. As DNA, the CDR3 is TGTGCCAGCAGCTTAGTCCCCACCTTCGAGACCCAGTACTTC.

V is TRBV29-1 and J is TRBJ2-2; D is unresolved. The length of the CDR3 is 13 residues. Trimming shortened V by 5 bases and J by 4 bases, and 11 bases separated the two germline ends. Per germline, CDR1 SQVTM and CDR2 ANQGSEA. The chain's CDR3 is CSVRLPGTGELFF. Here the CDR3 DNA reads TGCAGCGTTCGACTGCCGGGCACCGGGGAGCTGTTTTTT.

This clonotype was counted between two and nine times. The CDR3 DNA follows: TGTGCCATCAGTACAGGGGTATACAATTCACCCCTCCACTTT. Protein sequence: CAISTGVYNSPLHF. The J gene is TRBJ1-6, the V gene TRBV10-3; 7 bases are shared with TRBD1. Trimming cost V 5 bases and J 7 bases; bases outside gene matches: 5. This CDR3 is 14 amino acids long. From germline, CDR1 is ENHRY and CDR2 SYGVKD.

V usage is TRBV7-6 and J usage is TRBJ1-2, with no clear D. The ends were cut back, 1 base at V and 4 bases at J, with 10 bases in the middle. Germline loops: CDR1 SGHVS, CDR2 FNYEAQ. This CDR3 comprises 14 residues. CDR3 nucleotides: TGTGCCAGCAGCTTAGACAGCTTATCCTATGGCTACACCTTC. Its protein is CASSLDSLSYGYTF.

The chain carries TRBV20-1 and TRBJ2-5; 8 bases are shared with TRBD1. The J segment lost 5 bases and the V segment lost 5 bases, leaving 10 bases of the junction unmatched. CDR1 is DFQATT and CDR2 is SNEGSKA in the germline V gene (reference sequence). CDR3 length: 14 amino acids. CDR3 region: CSAPPAGGAETQYF. In nucleotides, the CDR3 is TGCAGTGCTCCCCCGGCAGGGGGCGCCGAGACCCAGTACTTC.

The sample holds a few counts of this clonotype. The J gene is TRBJ2-7, the V gene TRBV10-3, with 10 bases fitting TRBD1. Trimming took 8 bases from V and 5 from J; bases not matched to a gene: 6. The germline V gene has CDR1 ENHRY and CDR2 SYGVKD. The length of the CDR3 is 13 residues. The CDR3: CAIRWDRGHEQYF. The CDR3, as DNA: TGTGCCATCCGTTGGGACAGGGGCCACGAGCAGTACTTC.

A note on this clonotype: The germline gene is not matched at one end of the junction; a read error may be the cause. V gene TRBV12-3 or TRBV12-4 combines with J gene TRBJ2-4; D is uncertain. With the DNA end fitting TRBJ2-7 better, the J assignment may be wrong. The CDR3 is 14 amino acids. The CDR3 bases are TGTGCCGGCAGTTATGACTCCGGCCCCTACGAGCAGTACTTC. It codes for CAGSYDSGPYEQYF.

The V call is TRBV20-1, the J call TRBJ1-6, with D maybe TRBD1 (5 bases). This CDR3 contains 14 residues. Germline assignment: CDR1 DFQATT and CDR2 SNEGSKA (reference sequence). Deletions cut 1 base from V and 3 bases from J, with 7 bases between. As DNA, the CDR3 is TGCAGTGCTAGAGCAGGGTTCTATAATTCACCCCTCCACTTT. As protein: CSARAGFYNSPLHF.

Concerning this clonotype itself: This may be a read error, as it is one base from a much larger clone. This chain joins TRBV24-1 and TRBJ2-7; D is perhaps TRBD1 (5 bases). Germline V gene sequence: CDR1 KGHDR, CDR2 SFDVKD. CDR3 size: 12 residues. The CDR3 DNA reads as TGTGCCACCAGGGACAATGCCTACGAGCGGTACTTC. Translating it yields CATRDNAYERYF.

Concerning this clonotype: Germline is not matched at one junction end, which may reflect a read error. The CDR3 here is CASRLLAQEAQYF. As DNA, the CDR3 is TGTGCCAGCAGACTACTAGCTCAAGAGGCCCAGTACTTC. The V gene is TRBV11-2, the J gene TRBJ2-5; D perhaps matches TRBD2 (6 bases). Germline V gives CDR1 SGHAT, CDR2 FQNNGV. This CDR3 spans 13 amino acids.

J is TRBJ2-1 and V is TRBV27; TRBD2 matches 7 bases. The CDR3 sequence is 16 residues long. Germline CDR1 and CDR2: MNHEY and SMNVEV (reference sequence). V gave up 5 bases and J gave up 3 bases; unmatched junction bases: 10. CDR3 region: CASSPPGAGSYNEQFF. CDR3 sequence (DNA): TGTGCCAGCAGTCCCCCTGGAGCGGGAAGCTACAATGAGCAGTTCTTC.

This clonotype was counted between two and nine times. The rearrangement joins TRBV5-1 to TRBJ1-2; D gene uncertain. Germline lookup yields CDR1 SGHRS and CDR2 YFSETQ. This CDR3 contains 12 residues. V was cut by 3 bases and J by 6 bases, with 9 bases left in between. CDR3 region: CASSYTGDGYTF. CDR3 nucleotide sequence: TGCGCCAGCAGCTATACCGGGGATGGCTACACCTTC.

The chain is built from TRBV12-3 or TRBV12-4 and TRBJ2-6, with D maybe TRBD1 (6 bases). Trimming shortened V by 5 bases and J by 0 bases, and 17 bases separated the two germline ends. CDR3 length: 18 amino acids. CDR3 region: CASSQQQGRFSGANVLTF. CDR3 sequence (DNA): TGTGCCAGCAGTCAACAACAGGGACGCTTCTCTGGGGCCAACGTCCTGACTTTC.

Only a few counts were recorded for this clonotype. The V call is TRBV12-3 or TRBV12-4, the J call TRBJ2-7, with TRBD2 identical over 9 bases. Trimming at V came to 3 bases and at J to 4 bases, leaving 7 bases not matched to a gene. This CDR3 spans 15 amino acids. The CDR3 spells CASSLGTSSMYEQYF. CDR3 nucleotide sequence: TGTGCCAGCAGTTTGGGGACTAGCAGTATGTACGAGCAGTACTTC.

V gene TRBV28 combines with J gene TRBJ1-6; D gene uncertain. The germline V gene encodes CDR1 MDHEN and CDR2 SYDVKM. This CDR3 region has 15 residues. V was clipped by 1 base and J by 7 bases, with 11 bases between them. The CDR3 sequence is CASSLFGRTNSPLHF. DNA for the CDR3: TGTGCCAGCAGTTTATTCGGACGGACGAATTCACCCCTCCACTTT.

The table lists this clonotype with a few counts. V and J are TRBV12-3 or TRBV12-4 and TRBJ2-3, with D perhaps matching TRBD1 (5 bases). This CDR3 has 16 residues. V was shortened by 8 bases and J by 1 base, with 19 bases between the two germline ends. This CDR3 reads CASRKQVTRRTDTQYF. The CDR3 nucleotides are TGTGCCAGCCGCAAACAGGTTACCCGCCGCACAGATACGCAGTATTTT.

The chain links TRBV11-2 to TRBJ2-5; D ambiguous. The last part of the DNA fits TRBJ2-7 better; the J call may be wrong. CDR1 is SGHAT, CDR2 FQNNGV, per germline. The CDR3 runs 14 residues. The CDR3 DNA reads as TGTGCCAGCAGCTTAGCCCCGGGTAATTTCGAGCAGTACTTC. It specifies CASSLAPGNFEQYF.

V and J are TRBV14 and TRBJ2-5; 11 bases align to TRBD2. The CDR3 has 16 amino acids. From germline, CDR1 is SGHDN and CDR2 FVKESK. The junction had 6 bases not matched to a gene; V was cut back by 2 bases and J by 4 bases. The CDR3 protein is CASSQFSGRAAETQYF. CDR3 nucleotide sequence: TGTGCCAGCAGCCAATTTAGCGGGAGGGCCGCAGAGACCCAGTACTTC.

This chain joins TRBV4-1 and TRBJ2-5, with D perhaps matching TRBD1 (6 bases). CDR3 length equals 16 residues. The V end lost 2 bases, the J end lost 1 base, and 14 bases lay between the germline ends. Germline V lookup: CDR1 MGHRA, CDR2 YSYEKL. For the CDR3, the DNA is TGCGCCAGCAGCCAACCCAGACAGGACCTCCAAGAGACCCAGTACTTC. This codes for CASSQPRQDLQETQYF.

The rearrangement joins TRBV3-1 to TRBJ2-5, with D uncertain. V lost 4 bases, J lost 1 base, and 16 bases lay in between. Germline CDR1 LGHDT, CDR2 YNNKEL (reference sequence). This CDR3 comprises 16 residues. CDR3 sequence reads: CASSPWTRMTQETQYF. Here the CDR3 DNA reads TGTGCCAGCAGCCCCTGGACGCGGATGACCCAAGAGACCCAGTACTTC.

The V gene is TRBV18, the J gene TRBJ2-1; the match to TRBD1 covers 8 bases. The tail of the sequence fits TRBJ2-7 better, so the J call may be wrong. Per germline, CDR1 KGHSH and CDR2 LQKENI. The CDR3 spans 15 residues. The CDR3 bases are TGTGCCAGCTCAAGCCGGACAGGGCCCTACAATGAGCAGTACTTC. This sequence encodes CASSSRTGPYNEQYF.

This clonotype has more than one count but fewer than ten. Here the CDR3 DNA reads TGCAGCGTTGGGGGACAGGGGCCTGGGGCCAACGTCCTGACTTTC. Its translation: CSVGGQGPGANVLTF. The chain recombines TRBV29-1 with TRBJ2-6; 10 positions agree with TRBD1. CDR3 length: 15 residues. Germline CDR1 is SQVTM and CDR2 is ANQGSEA. Trimming at V came to 4 bases and at J to 2 bases, leaving 2 bases not matched to a gene.

The CDR3 sequence: CAISEPIRTGLDEQYF. CDR3 sequence (DNA): TGTGCCATCAGTGAGCCCATTAGGACAGGGCTGGACGAGCAGTACTTC. The rearrangement links TRBV10-3 to TRBJ2-7, with 8 nucleotides matching TRBD1. The CDR3 consists of 16 residues. The trim removed 2 bases at V and 5 bases at J, leaving 11 bases unmatched. CDR1 is ENHRY and CDR2 is SYGVKD in the germline V gene.

Here the CDR3 reads CASSSRREDFKFF. The CDR3 coding sequence is TGTGCCAGCAGCTCCAGGCGGGAGGATTTTAAGTTCTTC. The V call is TRBV7-2, the J call TRBJ2-1, with TRBD2 matching 8 bases. CDR1 SGHTA and CDR2 FQGNSA come from the germline V gene. Trimming took 4 bases from V and 14 from J; bases not matched to a gene: 10. This CDR3 has 13 residues.

For this clonotype: A much bigger clone sits one base away, suggesting this may be a read error. The CDR3 DNA follows: TGCGCCAGCAGCCTCCGGGACGGGGACTATGGCTACACCTTC. Its translation is CASSLRDGDYGYTF. The gene calls are TRBV4-1 and TRBJ1-2, with D maybe TRBD1 (5 bases). CDR1 and CDR2 from the germline V gene are MGHRA and YSYEKL. The CDR3 is made up of 14 amino acids. Trimming cost V 4 bases and J 3 bases, with 12 bases left between them.

A few counts support this clonotype. The chain has TRBV20-1 and TRBJ1-4; 7 bases map to TRBD1. The germline V gene encodes CDR1 DFQATT and CDR2 SNEGSKA (reference sequence). The V and J ends lost 4 bases and 8 bases, in that order; junction bases with no gene match: 13. The CDR3 spans 15 residues. The CDR3 is CSAIPEQGLAEKLFF. In DNA, the CDR3 is TGCAGTGCTATCCCCGAACAGGGGCTGGCGGAAAAACTGTTTTTT.

The V and J genes are TRBV7-2 and TRBJ2-1; tentative D call: TRBD2 (6 bases). V lost 5 bases, J lost 10 bases, and 12 bases lay in between. This CDR3 region has 12 residues. CDR1 SGHTA and CDR2 FQGNSA come from the germline V gene. The DNA for the CDR3 is TGTGCCAGCAGCCTTTTCCTAGCGGAGCAGTTCTTC. Its protein is CASSLFLAEQFF.